This note documents a single T cell receptor beta chain sequence. Its antigen is unidentified. Clones were sequenced by immunoSEQ multiplex PCR, and TCRdb holds only the in-frame ones, with some missing. The sample lists some 96,000 clones; roughly 84% were seen once. Deletions cut 6 bases from V and 2 bases from J, with 11 bases between. The CDR3 is 13 amino acids. Looked up from germline, CDR1 is MNHEY and CDR2 is SMNVEV (reference sequence). This sample was taken from a study of T cell responses to AZD1222 COVID-19 vaccine. General observations from the study: Clonal diversity may have been underestimated in mostly white British donors. Just a handful of AZD1222 recipients were seropositive at baseline.

The rearrangement uses TRBV27 and TRBJ2-7, with a weak D call TRBD1 (6 bases). The clonotype was recovered from an adult who received the AZD1222 COVID-19 vaccine. Sequences were derived from peripheral blood, sampled 28 days after the second AZD1222 dose. CDR3: CASSPGQTYEQYF. The CDR3 DNA is TGTGCCAGCAGCCCCGGACAGACCTACGAGCAGTACTTC.